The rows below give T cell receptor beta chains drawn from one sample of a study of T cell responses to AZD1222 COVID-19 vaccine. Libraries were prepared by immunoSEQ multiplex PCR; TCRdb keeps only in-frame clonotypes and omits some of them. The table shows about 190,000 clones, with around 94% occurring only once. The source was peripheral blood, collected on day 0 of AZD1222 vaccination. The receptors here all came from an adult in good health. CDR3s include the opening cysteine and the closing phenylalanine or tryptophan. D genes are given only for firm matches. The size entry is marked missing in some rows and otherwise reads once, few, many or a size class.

CDR3aa: CASGQRDNEKLFF
CDR3nt: TGTGCCAGCGGACAGCGAGATAATGAAAAACTGTTTTTT
v_gene: TRBV27
abundance: .
len: 13
j_gene: TRBJ1-4
d_gene: .

CDR3aa: CASSWDSSSYNEQFF
CDR3nt: TGCGCCAGCAGCTGGGACTCCAGCTCCTACAATGAGCAGTTCTTC
v_gene: TRBV5-1
abundance: .
len: 15
j_gene: TRBJ2-1
d_gene: .

CDR3aa: CASSPIDRALNQPQHF
CDR3nt: TGTGCCAGCTCACCGATCGACAGGGCGCTCAATCAGCCCCAGCATTTT
v_gene: TRBV18
abundance: .
len: 16
j_gene: TRBJ1-5
d_gene: TRBD1

CDR3aa: CASSLGGTNYGYTF
CDR3nt: TGTGCCAGCAGCTTAGGTGGGACTAACTATGGCTACACCTTC
v_gene: TRBV7-2
abundance: .
len: 14
j_gene: TRBJ1-2
d_gene: .

CDR3aa: CASSKTGGASGNTIYF
CDR3nt: TGTGCCAGCTCAAAAACAGGGGGCGCTTCCGGAAACACCATATATTTT
v_gene: TRBV18
abundance: once
len: 16
j_gene: TRBJ1-3
d_gene: TRBD1

CDR3aa: CASRSGTGHGYTF
CDR3nt: TGTGCCAGCAGATCCGGGACAGGGCATGGCTACACCTTC
v_gene: TRBV9
abundance: .
len: 13
j_gene: TRBJ1-2
d_gene: TRBD1

CDR3aa: CASSLTTGPYNEQFF
CDR3nt: TGCGCCAGCAGCTTAACGACCGGGCCCTACAATGAGCAGTTCTTC
v_gene: TRBV5-1
abundance: .
len: 15
j_gene: TRBJ2-1
d_gene: .

CDR3aa: CASSLSYEQYF
CDR3nt: TGTGCCAGCAGCTTGTCCTACGAGCAGTACTTC
v_gene: TRBV7-9
abundance: .
len: 11
j_gene: TRBJ2-7
d_gene: .

CDR3aa: CASTPTRGYNEQFF
CDR3nt: TGTGCCAGCACCCCGACTAGGGGGTACAATGAGCAGTTCTTC
v_gene: TRBV6-5
abundance: .
len: 14
j_gene: TRBJ2-1
d_gene: .

CDR3aa: CASSSHRNYGYTF
CDR3nt: TGTGCCAGCAGCAGTCACAGAAACTATGGCTACACCTTC
v_gene: TRBV5-5
abundance: once
len: 13
j_gene: TRBJ1-2
d_gene: .

CDR3aa: CASSETVLAGEDRTQYF
CDR3nt: TGTGCCAGCAGTGAGACGGTGCTAGCGGGGGAGGATAGGACCCAGTACTTC
v_gene: TRBV2
abundance: .
len: 17
j_gene: TRBJ2-5
d_gene: TRBD2

CDR3aa: CASSLEGSGPNYGYTF
CDR3nt: TGTGCCAGCAGCTTAGAAGGGAGCGGGCCTAACTATGGCTACACCTTC
v_gene: TRBV13
abundance: .
len: 16
j_gene: TRBJ1-2
d_gene: .

CDR3aa: CASSLSSYRNTEAFF
CDR3nt: TGTGCCAGCAGTTTATCGAGTTATAGAAACACTGAAGCTTTCTTT
v_gene: TRBV27
abundance: .
len: 15
j_gene: TRBJ1-1
d_gene: .

CDR3aa: CASSSPRLSSTDTQYF
CDR3nt: TGTGCCAGCAGTTCTCCCCGGCTTTCTAGCACAGATACGCAGTATTTT
v_gene: TRBV28
abundance: .
len: 16
j_gene: TRBJ2-3
d_gene: .

CDR3aa: CASPEGVGEKLFF
CDR3nt: TGTGCCAGCCCTGAAGGGGTCGGTGAAAAACTGTTTTTT
v_gene: TRBV3-1/TRBV3-2
abundance: .
len: 13
j_gene: TRBJ1-4
d_gene: .

CDR3aa: CASSLILGTEAFF
CDR3nt: TGTGCCAGCAGTTTAATTCTGGGCACTGAAGCTTTCTTT
v_gene: TRBV28
abundance: .
len: 13
j_gene: TRBJ1-1
d_gene: .

CDR3aa: CASSLPGLAGGRNEQFF
CDR3nt: TGTGCCAGCAGTTTACCCGGACTAGCGGGGGGTCGCAATGAGCAGTTCTTC
v_gene: TRBV27
abundance: .
len: 17
j_gene: TRBJ2-1
d_gene: TRBD2

CDR3aa: CASWEYGYTF
CDR3nt: TGTGCCTCGTGGGAGTACGGCTACACCTTC
v_gene: TRBV6-5
abundance: .
len: 10
j_gene: TRBJ1-2
d_gene: .

CDR3aa: CASSMERETQYF
CDR3nt: TGTGCCAGCAGCATGGAGAGAGAGACCCAGTACTTC
v_gene: TRBV25-1
abundance: .
len: 12
j_gene: TRBJ2-5
d_gene: .

CDR3aa: CASMEGNNSPLHF
CDR3nt: TGTGCCAGCATGGAGGGTAATAATTCACCCCTCCACTTT
v_gene: TRBV28
abundance: .
len: 13
j_gene: TRBJ1-6
d_gene: .

CDR3aa: CASSTGTVNTEAFF
CDR3nt: TGTGCCAGTAGTACCGGGACAGTAAACACTGAAGCTTTCTTT
v_gene: TRBV19
abundance: .
len: 14
j_gene: TRBJ1-1
d_gene: TRBD1

CDR3aa: CASSVEVPNQPQHF
CDR3nt: TGTGCCAGCAGTGTGGAAGTTCCCAATCAGCCCCAGCATTTT
v_gene: TRBV2
abundance: once
len: 14
j_gene: TRBJ1-5
d_gene: .

CDR3aa: CASSPFTGSSNYEQYF
CDR3nt: TGTGCCAGCTCACCGTTCACAGGGTCTTCCAACTACGAGCAGTACTTC
v_gene: TRBV18
abundance: .
len: 16
j_gene: TRBJ2-7
d_gene: .

CDR3aa: CASSPQGQETQYF
CDR3nt: TGTGCCAGCAGTCCCCAGGGTCAAGAGACCCAGTACTTC
v_gene: TRBV6-5
abundance: .
len: 13
j_gene: TRBJ2-5
d_gene: .

CDR3aa: CASSHPPWRSDTLNYGYTF
CDR3nt: TGTGCCAGCAGCCACCCCCCCTGGCGCTCTGATACTCTGAACTATGGCTACACCTTC
v_gene: TRBV11-2
abundance: once
len: 19
j_gene: TRBJ1-2
d_gene: .

CDR3aa: CASSLQTGGTEAFF
CDR3nt: TGTGCCAGCAGCCTCCAAACGGGGGGGACTGAAGCTTTCTTT
v_gene: TRBV14
abundance: few
len: 14
j_gene: TRBJ1-1
d_gene: .

CDR3aa: CASSLARETQYF
CDR3nt: TGTGCCAGCAGCTTGGCGCGGGAGACCCAGTACTTC
v_gene: TRBV3-1/TRBV3-2
abundance: once
len: 12
j_gene: TRBJ2-5
d_gene: .

CDR3aa: CASSYSRGTGESPLHF
CDR3nt: TGTGCCAGCAGTTACTCGAGAGGGACAGGGGAATCACCCCTCCACTTT
v_gene: TRBV6-5
abundance: once
len: 16
j_gene: TRBJ1-6
d_gene: TRBD1

CDR3aa: CASSNRGWDGYTF
CDR3nt: TGTGCCAGCAGCAACAGGGGTTGGGATGGCTACACCTTC
v_gene: TRBV13
abundance: .
len: 13
j_gene: TRBJ1-2
d_gene: TRBD1

CDR3aa: CASRDRQGHQPQHF
CDR3nt: TGTGCCAGCAGGGACAGACAGGGTCATCAGCCCCAGCATTTT
v_gene: TRBV27
abundance: .
len: 14
j_gene: TRBJ1-5
d_gene: TRBD1

CDR3aa: CASRAPSGEKETQYF
CDR3nt: TGTGCCAGCAGGGCCCCTAGCGGGGAGAAAGAGACCCAGTACTTC
v_gene: TRBV6-1
abundance: few
len: 15
j_gene: TRBJ2-5
d_gene: TRBD2

CDR3aa: CASSEDRSSYNEQFF
CDR3nt: TGTGCCAGCAGTGAGGACAGAAGCTCCTACAATGAGCAGTTCTTC
v_gene: TRBV6-1
abundance: .
len: 15
j_gene: TRBJ2-1
d_gene: .

CDR3aa: CASSLAERWTF
CDR3nt: TGTGCCAGCAGCTTGGCGGAACGTTGGACCTTC
v_gene: TRBV5-6
abundance: .
len: 11
j_gene: TRBJ1-2
d_gene: .

CDR3aa: CASSISGSGELFF
CDR3nt: TGTGCCAGTAGTATATCGGGGTCCGGGGAGCTGTTTTTT
v_gene: TRBV19
abundance: .
len: 13
j_gene: TRBJ2-2
d_gene: .

CDR3aa: CASSRWDGNEQFF
CDR3nt: TGTGCCAGCAGCAGATGGGACGGGAATGAGCAGTTCTTC
v_gene: TRBV11-3
abundance: .
len: 13
j_gene: TRBJ2-1
d_gene: .

CDR3aa: CASSLAATGQGWTDTQYF
CDR3nt: TGTGCCAGCAGCTTGGCGGCCACAGGACAGGGTTGGACAGATACGCAGTATTTT
v_gene: TRBV7-2
abundance: .
len: 18
j_gene: TRBJ2-3
d_gene: TRBD1

CDR3aa: CASSQAGTGGEKLFF
CDR3nt: TGCGCCAGCAGCCAAGCCGGGACAGGGGGTGAAAAACTGTTTTTT
v_gene: TRBV4-3
abundance: .
len: 15
j_gene: TRBJ1-4
d_gene: TRBD1

CDR3aa: CASSRTGYEQYF
CDR3nt: TGTGCCAGTAGTCGGACGGGGTACGAGCAGTACTTC
v_gene: TRBV19
abundance: .
len: 12
j_gene: TRBJ2-7
d_gene: .

CDR3aa: CASSQDAVDYSPLHF
CDR3nt: TGTGCCAGCTCACAGGATGCGGTGGACTACTCACCCCTCCACTTT
v_gene: TRBV18
abundance: .
len: 15
j_gene: TRBJ1-6
d_gene: .

CDR3aa: CASSPRTSPAYEQFF
CDR3nt: TGTGCCAGCAGTCCCCGGACTAGTCCGGCGTATGAGCAGTTCTTC
v_gene: TRBV6-5
abundance: .
len: 15
j_gene: TRBJ2-1
d_gene: TRBD2

CDR3aa: CASSRDRDSSYEQYF
CDR3nt: TGTGCCAGCAGCCGGGACAGGGACAGCTCCTACGAGCAGTACTTC
v_gene: TRBV7-8
abundance: .
len: 15
j_gene: TRBJ2-7
d_gene: TRBD1

CDR3aa: CASSLSLGSSGDGYTF
CDR3nt: TGTGCCAGCAGCTTAAGCCTCGGGAGCTCCGGAGATGGCTACACCTTC
v_gene: TRBV7-8
abundance: .
len: 16
j_gene: TRBJ1-2
d_gene: .

CDR3aa: CSVGSLLTPHGYTF
CDR3nt: TGCAGCGTTGGATCCCTTCTAACGCCGCATGGCTACACCTTC
v_gene: TRBV29-1
abundance: .
len: 14
j_gene: TRBJ1-2
d_gene: .

CDR3aa: CATKDRTYGYTF
CDR3nt: TGTGCCACAAAAGACAGAACCTATGGCTACACCTTC
v_gene: TRBV19
abundance: .
len: 12
j_gene: TRBJ1-2
d_gene: .

CDR3aa: CTSLEGAQPQHF
CDR3nt: TGCACCAGTCTTGAGGGGGCTCAGCCCCAGCATTTT
v_gene: TRBV1
abundance: .
len: 12
j_gene: TRBJ1-5
d_gene: .

CDR3aa: CASTTGGFNEQFF
CDR3nt: TGTGCCAGCACCACGGGGGGGTTTAATGAGCAGTTCTTC
v_gene: TRBV6-5
abundance: once
len: 13
j_gene: TRBJ2-1
d_gene: TRBD2

CDR3aa: CASSAQGAEETQYF
CDR3nt: TGTGCCAGCAGCGCACAGGGGGCCGAAGAGACCCAGTACTTC
v_gene: TRBV5-4
abundance: .
len: 14
j_gene: TRBJ2-5
d_gene: TRBD1

CDR3aa: CASSFQRGAHNEQFF
CDR3nt: TGTGCCAGCAGCTTTCAGCGGGGAGCTCACAATGAGCAGTTCTTC
v_gene: TRBV7-2
abundance: .
len: 15
j_gene: TRBJ2-1
d_gene: TRBD2

CDR3aa: CATSDPPSGGTEQFF
CDR3nt: TGTGCCACCAGTGATCCTCCTAGCGGGGGTACTGAGCAGTTCTTC
v_gene: TRBV24-1
abundance: .
len: 15
j_gene: TRBJ2-1
d_gene: TRBD2

CDR3aa: CASRTQSNQPQHF
CDR3nt: TGTGCCAGCCGTACACAAAGCAATCAGCCCCAGCATTTT
v_gene: TRBV18
abundance: .
len: 13
j_gene: TRBJ1-5
d_gene: .

CDR3aa: CASSFDEKLFF
CDR3nt: TGTGCCAGCAGTTTCGATGAAAAACTGTTTTTT
v_gene: TRBV12-3/TRBV12-4
abundance: .
len: 11
j_gene: TRBJ1-4
d_gene: .

CDR3aa: CATSRIWANYGYTF
CDR3nt: TGTGCCACCAGCAGAATTTGGGCAAACTATGGCTACACCTTC
v_gene: TRBV15
abundance: .
len: 14
j_gene: TRBJ1-2
d_gene: .

CDR3aa: CASRRGTDTQYF
CDR3nt: TGTGCCAGCAGGCGTGGCACAGATACGCAGTATTTT
v_gene: TRBV12-3/TRBV12-4
abundance: .
len: 12
j_gene: TRBJ2-3
d_gene: .

CDR3aa: CAISEAVNTEAFF
CDR3nt: TGTGCCATCAGTGAAGCAGTGAACACTGAAGCTTTCTTT
v_gene: TRBV10-3
abundance: .
len: 13
j_gene: TRBJ1-1
d_gene: .

CDR3aa: CASSLGVNTEAFF
CDR3nt: TGTGCCAGCAGCTTAGGAGTGAACACTGAAGCTTTCTTT
v_gene: TRBV11-2
abundance: .
len: 13
j_gene: TRBJ1-1
d_gene: .

CDR3aa: CASSAASLGQLNTEAFF
CDR3nt: TGTGCCAGCAGCGCAGCCTCCCTGGGACAGTTGAACACTGAAGCTTTCTTT
v_gene: TRBV7-6
abundance: .
len: 17
j_gene: TRBJ1-1
d_gene: TRBD1

CDR3aa: CASSSRLAGADEQFF
CDR3nt: TGTGCCAGCAGCTCCCGACTAGCGGGGGCCGATGAGCAGTTCTTC
v_gene: TRBV13
abundance: .
len: 15
j_gene: TRBJ2-1
d_gene: TRBD2

CDR3aa: CASRQGAEGYTF
CDR3nt: TGTGCCAGCAGACAGGGAGCTGAAGGCTACACCTTC
v_gene: TRBV6-1
abundance: .
len: 12
j_gene: TRBJ1-2
d_gene: .

CDR3aa: CASSPVSSYNEQFF
CDR3nt: TGTGCCAGCTCACCAGTAAGCTCCTACAATGAGCAGTTCTTC
v_gene: TRBV18
abundance: .
len: 14
j_gene: TRBJ2-1
d_gene: .

CDR3aa: CSGPTGVSGNTIYF
CDR3nt: TGCAGCGGCCCGACAGGGGTCTCTGGAAACACCATATATTTT
v_gene: TRBV29-1
abundance: .
len: 14
j_gene: TRBJ1-3
d_gene: TRBD1